This TCR beta chain was sequenced in a study of cytomegalovirus exposure and HLA in healthy donors. The PCR contained 60 Vbeta and 13 Jbeta primers. Generated by immunoSEQ multiplex PCR, the TCRdb table keeps only in-frame clones and is missing some. Here the sample spans approximately 110,000 clones, 65% to 85% being singletons. This CDR3 has 12 residues. Germline CDR1 and CDR2: SQVTM and ANQGSEA. Trimming removed 4 bases from V and 3 bases from J; junction bases left unmatched: 3. This clone came up a few times. What was sequenced was PBMCs. This chain uses TRBV29-1 with TRBJ2-7; 7 bases map to TRBD1. The receptor was derived from a man aged 50 or older in good health and CMV-seronegative. CDR3 residues: CSVVYRGYEQYF. DNA for the CDR3: TGCAGCGTTGTTTACAGGGGCTACGAGCAGTACTTC.